This T cell receptor (beta chain) was identified during a study of cytomegalovirus exposure and HLA in healthy donors. The study, taken as a whole, reports: In vitro, three CMV-associated chains proved specific for CMV antigens.

Trimming took off 2 bases at V and 0 bases at J, with 12 bases between the two ends. CDR3 length: 16 residues. Germline assignment: CDR1 SGHRS and CDR2 YFSETQ. TCRdb's table, derived via immunoSEQ multiplex PCR, lists solely in-frame clones and lacks some. The sample lists under 300,000 clones, approximately 83% occurring once. With respect to this clone: Its antigen is not known. Different DNA sequences within this sample yield the same CDR3.

Sequencing used PBMCs. The chain employs TRBV5-1 and TRBJ2-1; D might be TRBD2 (6 bases). The receptor's source is a woman aged 30 to 39 in good health and CMV-seropositive. CDR3 DNA sequence: TGCGCCAGCAGCTTAGGCGGAGGGAGCTCCTACAATGAGCAGTTCTTC. It is translated as CASSLGGGSSYNEQFF. The full variable domain, completed using reference TRBV5-1 and TRBJ2-1, is KAGVTQTPRYLIKTRGQQVTLSCSPISGHRSVSWYQQTPGQGLQFLFEYFSETQRNKGNFPGRFSGRQFSNSRSEMNVSTLELGDSALYLCASSLGGGSSYNEQFFGPGTRLTVL.